Following are 10 T cell receptor beta chains from one sample sequenced in a study of blood T cells in healthy people across ages. Then a second PCR, running roughly 7 to 12 cycles, was carried out with a sample-barcoded 5' primer and a J-beta primer mix. TCRdb passed the 5' RACE reads through MiXCR, listing each CDR3 protein once. The sample holds about 1.7 million distinct CDR3 sequences, approximately 30% seen once. Material: blood. The receptors here all came from a woman in her 30s in good health.

This clonotype was seen a handful of times. This chain uses TRBV7-2 with TRBJ2-7; 10 bases match TRBD2. Trimming cost V 5 bases and J 7 bases; bases outside gene matches: 11. The CDR3 is 15 residues long. CDR1 SGHTA and CDR2 FQGNSA come from the germline V gene. Here the CDR3 DNA reads TGTGCCAGCAGCATCACTAGCGGGACCCCCGGGGAGCAGTACTTC. Translating gives CASSITSGTPGEQYF. The variable domain in full, completed from reference TRBV7-2 and TRBJ2-7, reads GAGVSQSPSNKVTEKGKDVELRCDPISGHTALYWYRQSLGQGLEFLIYFQGNSAPDKSGLPSDRFSAERTGGSVSTLTIQRTQQEDSAVYLCASSITSGTPGEQYFGPGTRLTVT.

This clonotype was observed a handful of times. V and J are TRBV27 and TRBJ2-7, with D possibly TRBD1 on 7 matching bases. The CDR3 is 14 residues long. Germline assignment: CDR1 MNHEY and CDR2 SMNVEV (reference sequence). V was cut by 0 bases and J by 5 bases, with 11 bases left in between. In DNA form, the CDR3 reads TGTGCCAGCAGTTTATCGCAGGGGGGCCACGAGCAGTACTTC. Translation gives CASSLSQGGHEQYF.

The chain recombines TRBV2 with TRBJ2-5; D assignment may be TRBD1 or TRBD2 (5 bases each). The CDR3 is 15 amino acids. CDR1 and CDR2 (germline): SNHLY, FYNNEI. The germline V and J ends were trimmed by 0 bases and 7 bases, with 15 bases remaining between them. Here the CDR3 DNA reads TGTGCCAGCAGTGAAGCCGGGACCCTTCGGGGGACCCAGTACTTC. This translates into CASSEAGTLRGTQYF. Full variable domain (remainder filled in from reference TRBV2 and TRBJ2-5): EPEVTQTPSHQVTQMGQEVILRCVPISNHLYFYWYRQILGQKVEFLVSFYNNEISEKSEIFDDQFSVERPDGSNFTLKIRSTKLEDSAMYFCASSEAGTLRGTQYFGPGTRLLVL.

The rearrangement joins TRBV20-1 to TRBJ1-4; D is undetermined. The germline gives CDR1 DFQATT, CDR2 SNEGSKA (reference sequence). The CDR3 consists of 11 residues. V gave up 8 bases and J gave up 7 bases, with 11 bases separating them. The CDR3 nucleotides read TGCAGTCTTTTGTGGCGTGAAAAACTGTTTTTT. Protein sequence: CSLLWREKLFF.

This clonotype was found a few times. The chain couples TRBV27 to TRBJ1-5; 7 positions agree with TRBD1. This CDR3 has 14 amino acids. V lost 3 bases to trimming and J lost 7 bases; unmatched junction nucleotides: 6. Germline V gene sequence: CDR1 MNHEY, CDR2 SMNVEV (reference sequence). The CDR3 loop reads CASSFERGQQPQHF. DNA for the CDR3: TGTGCCAGCAGTTTTGAGAGGGGGCAACAGCCCCAGCATTTT.

With regard to this clonotype: At one end the junction does not follow the germline gene, possibly because of a read error. The chain has TRBV20-1 and TRBJ2-2, with TRBD2 matching over 9 bases. The CDR3 is 14 amino acids. Germline assignment: CDR1 DFQATT and CDR2 SNEGSKA (reference sequence). This chain's CDR3 is CSARGGRETGGLFF. The CDR3 DNA follows: TGCAGTGCTAGAGGCGGGAGGGAAACCGGGGGGCTGTTTTTT.

A word on this clonotype: This may be a read error: a much more frequent sequence differs by one nucleotide. The rearrangement uses TRBV29-1 and TRBJ1-2; 9 bases line up with TRBD1. The V and J ends lost 7 bases and 13 bases, in that order; junction bases with no gene match: 16. Germline CDR1 and CDR2: SQVTM and ANQGSEA. The CDR3 covers 13 residues. CDR3 sequence: CSADTGGALSCTF. The CDR3 nucleotides read TGCAGCGCAGACACAGGGGGCGCGTTGAGCTGCACCTTC.

Concerning this clonotype itself: Just one base apart from a much larger clone, this may be a read error. The J gene is TRBJ2-5, the V gene TRBV18; 9 positions agree with TRBD2. CDR1 and CDR2 from the germline V gene are KGHSH and LQKENI. CDR3 length equals 16 residues. Losses at the gene ends were 3 bases for V and 7 bases for J; bases not matched to a gene: 12. CDR3 region: CASSPRGTSRSGTQYF. DNA of the CDR3: TGTGCCAGCTCACCCCGCGGGACTAGCAGGAGTGGGACCCAGTACTTC.

The chain is built from TRBV6-6 and TRBJ2-5; 9 bases match TRBD2. Germline-derived CDR1 and CDR2 are MNHNY and SVGAGI (reference sequence). The V and J ends lost 4 bases and 4 bases, in that order; junction bases with no gene match: 13. The CDR3 contains 17 residues. As DNA, the CDR3 is TGTGCCAGCAGTTCCCGACCCCCCGTAGCGGGAGCAGAGACCCAGTACTTC. This sequence encodes CASSSRPPVAGAETQYF.

The rearrangement links TRBV6-5 to TRBJ2-3, with 8 bases identical to TRBD2. This CDR3 comprises 18 residues. The V and J ends lost 0 bases and 0 bases, in that order; junction bases with no gene match: 8. Germline CDR1 reads MNHEY; CDR2 reads SVGAGI. The CDR3 nucleotides read TGTGCCAGCAGTTACTCGAGCCTAGCGGGTGCGAGCACAGATACGCAGTATTTT. Its translation: CASSYSSLAGASTDTQYF.